A selection of T cell receptor beta chains follows, all from one sample in a study of regulatory T cells in long-lasting Graves disease. TCRdb used MiXCR to reprocess the multiplex PCR reads, holding one entry per CDR3 protein. This table holds approximately 540,000 distinct CDR3 sequences, approximately 12% found once. These data also formed part of another study, on T cells in Graves' hyperthyroidism and ophthalmopathy.

Sample: peripheral blood mononuclear cells (PBMCs), taken at new diagnosis, from a patient treated with antithyroid drugs. The receptors derive from a woman in her 30s with Graves disease. The CDR3 runs from the conserved cysteine through the conserved F or W. A D gene is named only where the DNA matches it firmly. The listing skips clone size in some rows; elsewhere it reads once, few, many or a size class.

d_gene	v_gene	abundance	j_gene	CDR3nt	CDR3aa
.	TRBV6-1	few	TRBJ2-7	TGTGCCAGCAGTCCAAGGTGGACGGACAGTCGGGACTACGAGCAGTACTTC	CASSPRWTDSRDYEQYF
.	TRBV28	many	TRBJ2-3	TGTGCCTCGACCCTCCGGCCTACGGGAGCTAGAGATACGCAGTATTTT	CASTLRPTGARDTQYF
.	TRBV28	many	TRBJ1-5	TGTGCCAGCAGTTCTGACAGAAATCAGCCCCAGCATTTT	CASSSDRNQPQHF
.	TRBV9	many	TRBJ2-7	TGTGCCAGCAGCGTAGGTGGTCAGGCAGGAACCTACGAGCAGTACTTC	CASSVGGQAGTYEQYF
TRBD2	TRBV28	many	TRBJ2-7	TGTGCCAGCAGTTTAATGACTAGCGCGGGAAACTACGAGCAGTACTTC	CASSLMTSAGNYEQYF
.	TRBV30	many	TRBJ1-6	TGTGCCTGGAGTGTATCCGGGAGCTCCTATAATTCACCCCTCCACTTT	CAWSVSGSSYNSPLHF
.	TRBV28	few	TRBJ2-1	TGCGCCAGCAGGCCCACAGGGTCCAGCTCCTACAATGAGCAGTTCTTC	CASRPTGSSSYNEQFF
TRBD1	TRBV19	.	TRBJ1-5	TGTGCCAGTAGTTACGGGACAGCTAGCAATCAGCCCCAGCATTTT	CASSYGTASNQPQHF
.	TRBV29-1	many	TRBJ2-1	TGCAGCGTTAATCGGGGGCCGAATGAGCAGTTCTTC	CSVNRGPNEQFF
TRBD1	TRBV30	many	TRBJ2-1	TGTGCCTTCGGGACAGGGTTTCATGAGCAGTTCTTC	CAFGTGFHEQFF
.	TRBV2	many	TRBJ2-4	TGTGCCAGCCTTAAGAGGGGTAGTCCCAAAAACATTCAGTACTTC	CASLKRGSPKNIQYF
.	TRBV5-1	many	TRBJ2-7	TGCGCCAGCAGCCCGACGGCAGGGTCGTACGAGCAGTACTTC	CASSPTAGSYEQYF
.	TRBV7-9	many	TRBJ2-3	TGTGCCAGCCCCCCTAGTATAGCGGAAATCACAGATACGCAGTATTTT	CASPPSIAEITDTQYF
.	TRBV12-3/TRBV12-4	many	TRBJ1-1	TGTGCCAGCAGTCGCGACAGCGGTGAAGCTTTCTTT	CASSRDSGEAFF
.	TRBV11-2	few	TRBJ2-2	TGTGCCAGCAGCTCGCCCCCCTCCGGGGGAAGGCTGTTTTTT	CASSSPPSGGRLFF
.	TRBV2	many	TRBJ2-7	TGTGCCACCACTAGAGGACAGAGGAGCTCCTACGAGCAGTACTTC	CATTRGQRSSYEQYF
.	TRBV5-4	.	TRBJ2-6	TGTGCCAGCAGCTTGGTTGGTACGGGAGAGTACTCTGGGGCCAACGTCCTGACTTTC	CASSLVGTGEYSGANVLTF
TRBD1	TRBV2	many	TRBJ1-6	TGTGCCAGCAAACGGGTGGGACAGGGCCTAAAATCACCCCTCCACTTT	CASKRVGQGLKSPLHF
.	TRBV14	many	TRBJ2-1	TGTGCCAGCAGCCAAGGTAGCGGAGCGGTGCAGTTCTTC	CASSQGSGAVQFF
TRBD1	TRBV12-3/TRBV12-4	many	TRBJ2-1	TGTGCCAGCAGTTTGGGACAGGGGGTGATGTCCAACTACAATGAGCAGTTCTTC	CASSLGQGVMSNYNEQFF
TRBD2	TRBV6-1	.	TRBJ2-7	TGTGCCAGCTCGGTCCGCGGGGGGTACGAGCAGTACTTC	CASSVRGGYEQYF
.	TRBV19	many	TRBJ2-2	TGTGCCTGTAGTGCCGTGAGGAGATACACCGGGGAGCTGTTTTTT	CACSAVRRYTGELFF
.	TRBV7-3	.	TRBJ1-2	TGTGCCAGCAGCTTAACAAGCCAGGTCCCCTCTGGCTACACCTTC	CASSLTSQVPSGYTF
.	TRBV20-1	many	TRBJ2-5	TGCAGTGCTAGAAGGGGGGTAGGCCCCGCGGAGACCCAGTACTTC	CSARRGVGPAETQYF
.	TRBV5-1	.	TRBJ2-5	TGCGCCAGCAGCTTGGATGTCAGAAACCAAGAGACCCAGTACTTC	CASSLDVRNQETQYF
TRBD2	TRBV7-8	many	TRBJ2-2	TGTGCCAGCAGCTCTGGGACTAGTTCTTACACCGGGGAGCTGTTTTTT	CASSSGTSSYTGELFF
TRBD2	TRBV12-3/TRBV12-4	many	TRBJ2-7	TGTGCCAGCAGTTTACAAGCGGGGGGCCCCTACGAGCAGTACTTC	CASSLQAGGPYEQYF
.	TRBV20-1	few	TRBJ1-1	TGCACTGTGGGGAGTGAAGCTTTCTTT	CTVGSEAFF
.	TRBV25-1	.	TRBJ2-1	TGTGCCAGCAGTGTAACTCGCAATGAGCAGTTCTTC	CASSVTRNEQFF
TRBD2	TRBV7-9	many	TRBJ2-5	TGTGCCAGCAGCTTAGATCTCCTAGCGGCAGGGCAAGAGACCCAGTACTTC	CASSLDLLAAGQETQYF
TRBD2	TRBV19	many	TRBJ2-7	TGTGCCAGCAGCGGAACTAGCGGGAGCTCCTACGAGCAGTACTTC	CASSGTSGSSYEQYF
.	TRBV9	many	TRBJ2-7	TGTGCCAGCAGCGCCGGAAGATATTCCTACGAGCAGTACTTC	CASSAGRYSYEQYF
TRBD2	TRBV6-2/TRBV6-3	.	TRBJ2-1	TGTGCCAGCAGTTTAGCGGGAGCGACCTTCAATGAGCAGTTCTTC	CASSLAGATFNEQFF
.	TRBV28	many	TRBJ1-5	TGTGCCAGCAGTTCTCCCCCGGGGGAGGGAGGTCAGCCCCAGCATTTT	CASSSPPGEGGQPQHF
.	TRBV9	few	TRBJ2-2	TGTGCCAGCAGCGTAGTAGGGTCCGCCGGGGAGCTGTTTTTT	CASSVVGSAGELFF
.	TRBV4-1	.	TRBJ1-6	TGCGCCAGCAGCCAAGTGTACGGCGGCGCCTCCTATAATTCACCCCTCCACTTT	CASSQVYGGASYNSPLHF
TRBD1	TRBV28	many	TRBJ1-5	TGTGCCAGCAGTTACGGGGGGACAGGGGTTTGGGCCCAGCATTTT	CASSYGGTGVWAQHF
.	TRBV19	.	TRBJ1-1	TGTGCCAGTAGTATCCGCTTGGACTGGACTGAAGCTTTCTTT	CASSIRLDWTEAFF
.	TRBV20-1	few	TRBJ2-1	TGCAGTGCTATTAGAGCTGAGCAGTTCTTC	CSAIRAEQFF
.	TRBV4-3	.	TRBJ2-1	TGCGCCAGCAGCCAAGCGGCGTCTAGAGGCTTACATGAGCAGTTCTTC	CASSQAASRGLHEQFF
.	TRBV28	.	TRBJ2-2	TGTGCCAGCAGTTTACGCCGGACCGCGAGGAACACCGGGGAGCTGTTTTTT	CASSLRRTARNTGELFF
.	TRBV20-1	many	TRBJ1-1	TGCAGTGCTAGCTCAGGGAACACTGAAGCTTTCTTT	CSASSGNTEAFF
.	TRBV28	many	TRBJ2-7	TGTGCCAGCAGTTTAAAGTTGGCTAGCAAAAACTCCTACGAGCAGTACTTC	CASSLKLASKNSYEQYF
TRBD1	TRBV30	many	TRBJ2-7	TGTGCCTGGATCGACAGGGGGTTGAGCTCCTACGAGCAGTACTTC	CAWIDRGLSSYEQYF
.	TRBV11-3	many	TRBJ1-1	TGTGCCAGCAGCTTTAGGCAACGGGACGGGGAGGCCTTACGAGTATTCCACACTGAAGCTTTCTTT	CASSFRQRDGEALRVFHTEAFF
.	TRBV20-1	many	TRBJ2-7	TGCAGTGTCGGGGACTCCTACGAGCAGTACTTC	CSVGDSYEQYF
TRBD1	TRBV10-3	once	TRBJ1-5	TGTGCCATCAGTTTGACAGGGGGCGAGGAGGGCAATCAGCCCCAGCATTTT	CAISLTGGEEGNQPQHF
.	TRBV20-1	many	TRBJ2-7	TGCAGTGCCGATTTAACTAGACCACACTACGAGCAGTACTTC	CSADLTRPHYEQYF
.	TRBV6-1	.	TRBJ2-7	TGTGCCAGTGGACAAATCTACGAGCAGTACTTC	CASGQIYEQYF
.	TRBV11-2	many	TRBJ1-2	TGTGCCAGCATCTCACGCCCTGACCCCAGGCGTGGCTACACCTTC	CASISRPDPRRGYTF
TRBD2	TRBV30	many	TRBJ2-7	TGTGCCTGGAGTGTAACTAGCGGCTACGAGCAGTACTTC	CAWSVTSGYEQYF
.	TRBV11-2	many	TRBJ2-1	TGTGCCAGCAGCCAGCGGACGGGGTTTTATGAGCAGTTCTTC	CASSQRTGFYEQFF
TRBD2	TRBV3-1	many	TRBJ2-5	TGTGCCAGCAGATACGGGACTAGCGGGAGAAAAGAGACCCAGTACTTC	CASRYGTSGRKETQYF
.	TRBV5-1	few	TRBJ2-2	TGCGCCAGCAGCTTGGATCCTCCAGGTACGAACACCGGGGAGCTGTTTTTT	CASSLDPPGTNTGELFF
TRBD2	TRBV27	few	TRBJ2-5	TGTGCCAGCAGTTTTGCCGGGAGGGCGTGGGAGACCCAGTACTTC	CASSFAGRAWETQYF
.	TRBV27	many	TRBJ2-1	TGTGCCAGCAGTTCTACAGGAAGACGAAGTGCTGAGCAGTTCTTC	CASSSTGRRSAEQFF
TRBD2	TRBV6-1	few	TRBJ2-7	TGTGCCAGCATCGGGACTAGCGGTTACGAGCAGTACTTC	CASIGTSGYEQYF
TRBD2	TRBV9	many	TRBJ2-3	TGTGCCAGCAGCGGGGTCGTGGCTAGCGGGGCGCAGTATTTT	CASSGVVASGAQYF
TRBD2	TRBV19	many	TRBJ2-3	TGTGCCAGCAGCATTGGACTAGCGGGCTTCACAGATACGCAGTATTTT	CASSIGLAGFTDTQYF
.	TRBV18	few	TRBJ2-7	TGTGCCAGCTCACCACTCCAGGCATCGCCCTACGAGCAGTACTTC	CASSPLQASPYEQYF